This record looks at one T cell receptor (beta chain) sequence and its context. No antigen is known for it. Base qualities are missing; no much larger clone stands one base away. Collaborating institutions collected whole blood in K2EDTA tubes following their own protocols. For TCRbeta analysis, collaborators shipped samples in one of three forms: frozen whole blood, isolated PBMCs, or DNA extracted from either of those sample types. The entry originates in a study of blood T cell repertoires in COVID-19 (dated by TCRdb to about 2020). A note on the overall study: The collaborator samples originated in the United States, Italy and Spain and spanned the acute and convalescent phases of COVID-19. The prospective study material was composed of cDNA or gDNA derived from T cells, B-cell-depleted T cells, or PBMCs. The dataset comprised deeply sampled blood TCRbeta repertoires from subjects exposed to, actively infected with, or recovered from COVID-19. A freely available public database, intended as a resource for researchers studying the immune response to SARS-CoV-2, is where the repertoires were released. The samples were drawn from the first 160 participants of the ongoing ImmuneRACE study and from over a thousand subjects provided by 6 global collaborators. The sample metadata nearly always contained a de-identified subject ID, COVID-19 status, age in years and sex. HLA class I and class II types, where available, came from metadata supplied by the sample provider rather than from assay-based typing. General findings and caveats noted by the study authors: The amount of clinical and demographic metadata varied by source and participant and was provided uncurated.

Here V drops 4 bases and J drops 2 bases, and the junction holds 7 bases not matched to any gene. Spanning cysteine to phenylalanine, the CDR3 consists of 16 amino acids. Only the CDR3 DNA stays, 48 bases, in frame from base 1. The germline V gene (reference sequence) yields SGHNT for CDR1 and YYREEE for CDR2. The immunoSEQ Assay, a bias-controlled multiplex PCR, was used to amplify TCRbeta CDR3 regions from genomic DNA. The study's processing was this. The number of nucleated cells in each sample was estimated by amplification of reference gene primers within the assay. Sequence reads were collapsed and filtered to measure the absolute abundance of every unique TCRbeta CDR3 rearrangement. For each sample, productive Simpson clonality was calculated by taking the square root of Simpson's diversity index across productive rearrangements. TCRdb provides this immuneACCESS table in a form limited to in-frame rearrangements. Some clones are lacking; in checked studies, under half of them reflect an unresolved V gene, and why the rest are absent is not known. V and J calls and clone size are copied from that table; D and trimming were computed from the DNA. For this sample the table gives around 140,000 clones, of which 87% were detected only once. The ten most abundant clones make up approximately 0.98% of the sample.

The chain employs TRBV5-4 and TRBJ2-5; TRBD2 fits 11 bases in the junction. The sequenced sample was peripheral blood. This TCR came from a woman in her fifties or sixties with acute or convalescent COVID-19. The nucleotide sequence is given as TGTGCCAGCAGCGGGGGACTAGCGGTGTTTCAAGAGACCCAGTACTTC. It codes for CASSGGLAVFQETQYF. The CDR3, completed at both ends by the reference TRBV5-4 and TRBJ2-5 genes, gives the full variable domain ETGVTQSPTHLIKTRGQQVTLRCSSQSGHNTVSWYQQALGQGPQFIFQYYREEENGRGNFPPRFSGLQFPNYSSELNVNALELDDSALYLCASSGGLAVFQETQYFGPGTRLLVL.